The 17 T cell receptor beta chains below were found in one sample sequenced in a study of breast tumors, draining lymph nodes, adjacent tissues. One entry per CDR3 protein results from TCRdb running MiXCR on the multiplex PCR reads. This table holds about 180,000 distinct CDR3 sequences, around a third found once. The lymph nodes were axillary draining lymph nodes from breast cancer patients. The sample comprised axillary lymph node tissue. These receptors came from a female donor with breast cancer. Some clones in this sample may be carry-over from other donors' samples.

V usage is TRBV20-1 and J usage is TRBJ1-2; 10 bases are a match to TRBD1. The ends lost 4 bases at V and 8 bases at J; junction bases unmatched: 7. Germline assignment: CDR1 DFQATT and CDR2 SNEGSKA (reference sequence). The CDR3 contains 13 residues. The CDR3 region is CSANVQTGGGYTF. The CDR3 DNA sequence: TGCAGTGCTAACGTGCAGACAGGGGGCGGCTACACCTTC.

The table lists this clonotype with many counts. The chain combines TRBV12-3 or TRBV12-4 with TRBJ2-5; 9 nucleotides align to TRBD1. The CDR3 loop spans 14 amino acids. J gave up 4 bases and V 5 bases, and 5 bases lay outside the gene matches. DNA of the CDR3: TGTGCCAGCAGTCGGACAGGGGCGGGAGAGACCCAGTACTTC. Its translation is CASSRTGAGETQYF.

This clonotype showed up many times. The chain combines TRBV29-1 with TRBJ2-1; the match to TRBD1 covers 7 bases. Germline-derived CDR1 and CDR2 are SQVTM and ANQGSEA. The CDR3 is made up of 13 amino acids. J was trimmed by 3 bases and V by 7 bases; bases with no gene match: 6. The CDR3 protein is CSAVRDSYNEQFF. As DNA, the CDR3 is TGCAGCGCAGTTAGGGACAGCTACAATGAGCAGTTCTTC.

This clonotype was recorded a few times. The V and J genes are TRBV7-2 and TRBJ2-1, with D uncertain. Per germline, CDR1 SGHTA and CDR2 FQGNSA. This CDR3 region has 15 residues. The V end lost 1 base, the J end lost 2 bases, and 9 bases lay between the germline ends. This chain's CDR3 is CASSLGVDAYNEQFF. CDR3 DNA: TGTGCCAGCAGCTTAGGGGTAGATGCCTACAATGAGCAGTTCTTC.

As to this clonotype: Since a much larger clone is just one base distant, this may be a read error. The chain employs TRBV12-3 or TRBV12-4 and TRBJ2-1; D uncertain. CDR3 size: 14 residues. V lost 3 bases and J lost 3, with 9 bases in between. CDR3 sequence: CASSFGRGYNEQFF. The CDR3 coding sequence is TGTGCCAGCAGTTTCGGCCGAGGCTACAATGAGCAGTTCTTC.

About this clonotype itself: A much larger clonotype is one base distant, so this may be a read error. The chain carries TRBV6-5 and TRBJ1-5; 7 positions agree with TRBD1. The CDR3 covers 14 residues. The V gene's germline CDR1 is MNHEY and CDR2 SVGAGI. The V segment lost 6 bases and the J segment 6 bases; nucleotides outside the gene matches: 8. The CDR3 bases are TGTGCCAGCAGCCGTCAGGGGGAACTTCAGCCCCAGCATTTT. It codes for CASSRQGELQPQHF.

This clonotype has more than one count but fewer than ten. Germline and junction disagree at one end, which may indicate a read error. The J gene is TRBJ2-1, the V gene TRBV7-3; 9 nucleotides agree with TRBD2. The CDR3 extends over 15 amino acids. The germline gives CDR1 SGHTA, CDR2 FQGTGA. CDR3 nucleotides: TGTGCCAGCAGCTTAAAGTCTAGCGGGGTGGGTGAGCAGCTCTTC. Protein product: CASSLKSSGVGEQLF.

This clonotype was observed many times. The J gene is TRBJ2-7, the V gene TRBV4-1; TRBD2 agrees at 10 bases. Unmatched junction bases numbered 12, after V lost 5 bases and J lost 5 bases. The CDR3 length is 16 residues. The germline V gene encodes CDR1 MGHRA and CDR2 YSYEKL. CDR3 bases: TGCGCCAGCAGCGAATCCGGGACTAGCGCGTCCCACGAGCAGTACTTC. It codes for CASSESGTSASHEQYF.

This clonotype was seen repeatedly, ten times or more. This chain connects TRBV6-5 to TRBJ1-5; unclear D gene. The CDR3 covers 14 residues. Deletions cut 6 bases from V and 0 bases from J, with 9 bases between. CDR1 and CDR2 (germline): MNHEY, SVGAGI. CDR3 protein: CASRTLYSNQPQHF. DNA of the CDR3: TGTGCCAGCAGAACACTGTATAGCAATCAGCCCCAGCATTTT.

The chain employs TRBV12-5 and TRBJ1-4; D may be TRBD1 (5 bases). The germline CDR1 and CDR2 sequences are LGHNT and FRNRAP. The V end was cut by 10 bases, the J end by 8 bases, with 11 bases between. CDR3 length equals 11 residues. Here the CDR3 DNA reads TGTGCTATCCGGGGCTACGAAAAACTGTTTTTT. It specifies CAIRGYEKLFF. Full variable domain (remainder filled in from reference TRBV12-5 and TRBJ1-4): DARVTQTPRHKVTEMGQEVTMRCQPILGHNTVFWYRQTMMQGLELLAYFRNRAPLDDSGMPKDRFSAEMPDATLATLKIQPSEPRDSAVYFCAIRGYEKLFFGSGTQLSVL.

This clonotype occurred many times. The chain couples TRBV7-9 to TRBJ2-1; D gene uncertain. The CDR3 sequence is 12 residues long. Germline V gene lookup returns CDR1 SEHNR and CDR2 FQNEAQ (reference sequence). V gave up 11 bases and J gave up 6 bases, with 14 bases separating them. CDR3 nucleotide sequence: TGTGCCCTTGTGGATAAGATCAATGAGCAGTTCTTC. It specifies CALVDKINEQFF.

V and J are TRBV29-1 and TRBJ1-2, with 7 bases aligning to TRBD1. The CDR3 runs to 13 residues. Germline CDR1 SQVTM, CDR2 ANQGSEA. After removal of 0 bases from V and 4 bases from J, the junction contained 2 bases not matched to a gene. CDR3 nucleotide sequence: TGCAGCGTTGAAGACGACAGGGCCTATGGCTACACCTTC. It translates to CSVEDDRAYGYTF.

This clonotype was seen at least ten times. The CDR3 sequence is CASSQEGGRANYGYTF. CDR3 in DNA: TGTGCCAGCAGCCAAGAGGGCGGCCGAGCTAACTATGGCTACACCTTC. This chain uses TRBV4-2 with TRBJ1-2; D ambiguous. This CDR3 has 16 amino acids. Germline loops: CDR1 LGHNA, CDR2 YNFKEQ. The V end was cut by 0 bases, the J end by 0 bases, with 11 bases between.

Comments on this clonotype: The final CDR3 position lacks the conserved phenylalanine or tryptophan, pointing to a likely read error. This chain connects TRBV11-2 to TRBJ2-1; 12 bases are shared with TRBD1. Germline trimming cut 4 bases from V and 7 bases from J; bases unmatched to any gene: 5. CDR3 length: 15 amino acids. Germline V CDR1 and CDR2: SGHAT, FQNNGV. Written as DNA, the CDR3 is TGTGCCAGCAGCTGGGACAGGGGGCTTGGTAATGAGCAGTTCCTC. This translates into CASSWDRGLGNEQFL.

Ten or more counts support this clonotype. This could be a read error, since a much larger clone is one nucleotide away. V and J are TRBV6-5 and TRBJ2-6; D is unresolved. Deletions cut 5 bases from V and 0 bases from J, with 8 bases between. This CDR3 region has 15 residues. Germline loops: CDR1 MNHEY, CDR2 SVGAGI. The CDR3 protein is CASSPTISGANVLTF. The CDR3, as DNA: TGTGCCAGCAGTCCCACTATCTCTGGGGCCAACGTCCTGACTTTC.

Note on this clonotype: The junction departs from the called germline gene at one end, perhaps through a read error. The V call is TRBV6-5, the J call TRBJ1-2; 8 positions match TRBD1. Germline V gives CDR1 MNHEY, CDR2 SVGAGI. This CDR3 spans 16 amino acids. CDR3 DNA: TGCGCCATCAGCCCCGTAACTAGACAGGGGACCTATGGCTACACCTTC. Amino acid sequence: CAISPVTRQGTYGYTF.

The chain combines TRBV6-6 with TRBJ2-2, with D unclear. The ends were cut back, 5 bases at V and 2 bases at J, with 15 bases in the middle. CDR1 and CDR2 from the germline V gene are MNHNY and SVGAGI (reference sequence). This CDR3 region has 16 residues. The CDR3 coding sequence is TGTGCCAGCAGTCACTTACTGACTGGTAACACCGGGGAGCTGTTTTTT. It codes for CASSHLLTGNTGELFF.